The source of this T cell receptor beta chain is a study of T-cell reconstitution after alpha-beta-depleted transplantation in children. For TCRbeta, the library was prepared with unique molecular identifiers. MiXCR, run by TCRdb on the PCR reads, gives a single entry per CDR3 protein. This table has almost 500,000 distinct CDR3 sequences, about an eighth appearing once. CDR1 is DFQATT and CDR2 is SNEGSKA in the germline V gene (reference sequence). This CDR3 has 17 amino acids. The input for sequencing was PBMCs from the stem cell graft donor, taken from the stem cell graft. The TCR was taken from a human donor who donated a stem cell graft to a child with combined immunodeficiency. The chain has TRBV20-1 and TRBJ2-5; 12 bases are a match to TRBD2. The CDR3 loop reads CSAPKALTSGSGETQYF. The CDR3 nucleotides read TGCAGCGCTCCGAAGGCACTGACTAGCGGGAGTGGGGAGACCCAGTACTTC.